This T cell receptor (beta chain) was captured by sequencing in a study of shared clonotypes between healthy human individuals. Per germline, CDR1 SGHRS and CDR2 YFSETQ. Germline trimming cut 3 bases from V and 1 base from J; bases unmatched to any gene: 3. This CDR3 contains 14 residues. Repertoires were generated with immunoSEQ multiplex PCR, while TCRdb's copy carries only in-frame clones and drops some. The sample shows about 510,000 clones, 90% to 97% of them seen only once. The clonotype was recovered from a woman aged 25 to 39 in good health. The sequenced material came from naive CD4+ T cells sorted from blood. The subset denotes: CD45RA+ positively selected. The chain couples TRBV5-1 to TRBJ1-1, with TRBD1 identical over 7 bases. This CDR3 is CASSYGTANTEAFF. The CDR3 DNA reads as TGCGCCAGCAGCTACGGGACAGCGAACACTGAAGCTTTCTTT.